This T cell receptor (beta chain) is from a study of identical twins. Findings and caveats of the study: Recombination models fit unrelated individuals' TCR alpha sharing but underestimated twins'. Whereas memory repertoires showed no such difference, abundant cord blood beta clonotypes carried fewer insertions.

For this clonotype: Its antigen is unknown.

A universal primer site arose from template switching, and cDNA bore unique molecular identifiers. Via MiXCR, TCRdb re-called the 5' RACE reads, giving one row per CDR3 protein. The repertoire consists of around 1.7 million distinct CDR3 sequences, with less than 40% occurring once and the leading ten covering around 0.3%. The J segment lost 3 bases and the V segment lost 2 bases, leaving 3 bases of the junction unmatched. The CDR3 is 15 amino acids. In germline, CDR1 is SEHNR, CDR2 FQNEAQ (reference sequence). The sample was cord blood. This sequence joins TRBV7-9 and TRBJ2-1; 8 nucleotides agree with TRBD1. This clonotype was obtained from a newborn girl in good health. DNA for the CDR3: TGTGCCAGCAGCTTACCACAGGGGGTCTACAATGAGCAGTTCTTC. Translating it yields CASSLPQGVYNEQFF.